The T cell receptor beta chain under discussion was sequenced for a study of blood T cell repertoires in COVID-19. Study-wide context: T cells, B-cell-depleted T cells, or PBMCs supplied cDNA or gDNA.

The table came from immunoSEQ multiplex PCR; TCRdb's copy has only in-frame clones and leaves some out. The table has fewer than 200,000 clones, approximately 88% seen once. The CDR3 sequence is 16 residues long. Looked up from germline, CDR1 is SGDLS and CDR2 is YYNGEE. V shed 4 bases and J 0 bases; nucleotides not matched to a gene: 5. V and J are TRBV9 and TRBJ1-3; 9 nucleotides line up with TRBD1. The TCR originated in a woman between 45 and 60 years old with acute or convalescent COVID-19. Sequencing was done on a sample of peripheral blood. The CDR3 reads CASSPRTGDSGNTIYF. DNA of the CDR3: TGTGCCAGCAGCCCACGGACAGGGGACTCTGGAAACACCATATATTTT.